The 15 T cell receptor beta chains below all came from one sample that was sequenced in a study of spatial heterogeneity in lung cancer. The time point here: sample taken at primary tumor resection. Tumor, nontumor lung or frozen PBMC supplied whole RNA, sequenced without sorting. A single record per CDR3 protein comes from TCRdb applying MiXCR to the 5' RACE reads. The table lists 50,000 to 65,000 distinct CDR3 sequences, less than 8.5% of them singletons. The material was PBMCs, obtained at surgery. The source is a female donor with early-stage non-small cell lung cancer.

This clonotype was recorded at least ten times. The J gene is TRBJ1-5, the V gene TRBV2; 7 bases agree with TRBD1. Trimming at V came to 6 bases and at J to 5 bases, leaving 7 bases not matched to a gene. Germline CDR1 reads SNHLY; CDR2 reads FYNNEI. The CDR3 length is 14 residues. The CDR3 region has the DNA TGTGCCAGCAGCGCCTCAGGGGGAGATCAGCCCCAGCATTTT. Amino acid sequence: CASSASGGDQPQHF.

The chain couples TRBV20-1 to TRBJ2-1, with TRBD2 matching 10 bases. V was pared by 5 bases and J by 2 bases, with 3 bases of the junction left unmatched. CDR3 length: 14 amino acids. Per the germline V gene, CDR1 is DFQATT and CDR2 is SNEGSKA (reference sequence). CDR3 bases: TGCAGTGCTCCACTAGCGGGGCCCTACAATGAGCAGTTCTTC. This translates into CSAPLAGPYNEQFF.

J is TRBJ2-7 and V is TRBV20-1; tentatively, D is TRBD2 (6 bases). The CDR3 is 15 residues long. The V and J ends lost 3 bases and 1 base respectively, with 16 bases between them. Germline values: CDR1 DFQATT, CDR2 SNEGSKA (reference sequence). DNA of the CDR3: TGCAGTGCTAGGGGACTCACATCCCAGTCCTACGAGCAGTACTTC. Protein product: CSARGLTSQSYEQYF.

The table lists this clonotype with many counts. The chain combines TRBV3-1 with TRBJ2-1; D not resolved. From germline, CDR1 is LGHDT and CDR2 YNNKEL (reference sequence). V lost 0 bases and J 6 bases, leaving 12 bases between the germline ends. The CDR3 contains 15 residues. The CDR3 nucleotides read TGTGCCAGCAGCCAAGAGGTGGTGTCGATCAATGAGCAGTTCTTC. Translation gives CASSQEVVSINEQFF.

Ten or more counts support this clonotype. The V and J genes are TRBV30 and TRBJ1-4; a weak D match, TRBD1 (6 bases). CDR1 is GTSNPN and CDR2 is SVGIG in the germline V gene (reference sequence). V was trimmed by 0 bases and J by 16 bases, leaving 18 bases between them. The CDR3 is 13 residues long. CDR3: CAWSVGTRPNRFF. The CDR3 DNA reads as TGTGCCTGGAGTGTTGGGACACGGCCCAATCGGTTTTTT.

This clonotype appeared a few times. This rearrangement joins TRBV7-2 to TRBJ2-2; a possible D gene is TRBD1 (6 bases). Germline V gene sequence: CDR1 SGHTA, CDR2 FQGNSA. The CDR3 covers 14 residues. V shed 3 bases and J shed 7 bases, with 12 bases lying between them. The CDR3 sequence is CASSFWTVDGELFF. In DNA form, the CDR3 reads TGTGCCAGCAGCTTCTGGACAGTAGACGGGGAGCTGTTTTTT.

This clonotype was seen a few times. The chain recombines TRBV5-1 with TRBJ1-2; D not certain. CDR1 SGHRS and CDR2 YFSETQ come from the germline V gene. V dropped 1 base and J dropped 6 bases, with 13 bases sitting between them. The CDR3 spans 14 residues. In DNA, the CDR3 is TGCGCCAGCAGCTTGTCTTGGGTAGAGGATGGCTACACCTTC. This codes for CASSLSWVEDGYTF.

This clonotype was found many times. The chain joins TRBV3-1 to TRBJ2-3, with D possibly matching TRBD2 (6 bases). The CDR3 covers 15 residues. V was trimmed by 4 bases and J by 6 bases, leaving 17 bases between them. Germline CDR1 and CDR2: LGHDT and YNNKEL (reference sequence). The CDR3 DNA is TGTGCCAGCAGCCCCGGGGACTTCGAGGCGGATACGCAGTATTTT. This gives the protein CASSPGDFEADTQYF.

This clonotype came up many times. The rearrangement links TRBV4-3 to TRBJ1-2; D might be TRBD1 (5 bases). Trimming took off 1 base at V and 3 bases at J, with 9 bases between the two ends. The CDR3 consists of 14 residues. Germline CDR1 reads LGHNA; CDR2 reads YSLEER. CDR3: CASSQGGRDYGYTF. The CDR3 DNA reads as TGCGCCAGCAGCCAAGGAGGCAGGGACTATGGCTACACCTTC.

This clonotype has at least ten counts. CDR3 DNA sequence: TGTGCCATCAGTGAAAGCACAGATACGCAGTATTTT. Translating it yields CAISESTDTQYF. V is TRBV10-3 and J is TRBJ2-3; D gene unclear. Germline CDR1 reads ENHRY; CDR2 reads SYGVKD. Trimming left V 3 bases short and J 0 bases short, with 1 base between. CDR3 length equals 12 residues.

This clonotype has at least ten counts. The CDR3 DNA sequence: TGTGCCAGCAGCCCGGGGCTGAGCACAGATACGCAGTATTTT. Protein sequence: CASSPGLSTDTQYF. The V gene is TRBV7-3, the J gene TRBJ2-3; D possibly matches TRBD1 or TRBD2 (5 bases each). V shed 5 bases and J shed 0 bases, with 9 bases lying between them. The CDR3 spans 14 residues. Germline V gene lookup returns CDR1 SGHTA and CDR2 FQGTGA.

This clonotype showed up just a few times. The CDR3 region has the DNA TGCGCCAGCAGCTTGGGGCCCACTCAAGAGACCCAGTACTTC. Translation: CASSLGPTQETQYF. The genes are TRBV5-1 and TRBJ2-5, with D unresolved. The ends were cut back, 0 bases at V and 2 bases at J, with 8 bases in the middle. Germline CDR1 and CDR2: SGHRS and YFSETQ. This CDR3 has 14 amino acids. Looking up the rest from reference TRBV5-1 and TRBJ2-5 gives the full variable domain: KAGVTQTPRYLIKTRGQQVTLSCSPISGHRSVSWYQQTPGQGLQFLFEYFSETQRNKGNFPGRFSGRQFSNSRSEMNVSTLELGDSALYLCASSLGPTQETQYFGPGTRLLVL.

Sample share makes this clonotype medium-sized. The CDR3 protein is CSALDGGTYEQYF. CDR3 bases: TGCAGCGCCTTAGACGGTGGTACCTACGAGCAGTACTTC. The rearrangement links TRBV29-1 to TRBJ2-7; no clear D. Germline lookup yields CDR1 SQVTM and CDR2 ANQGSEA. V gave up 7 bases and J gave up 2 bases, with 15 bases separating them. The CDR3 extends over 13 amino acids.

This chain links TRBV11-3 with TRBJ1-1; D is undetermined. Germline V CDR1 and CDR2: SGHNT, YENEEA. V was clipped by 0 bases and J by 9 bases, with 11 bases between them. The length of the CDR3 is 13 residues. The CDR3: CASSLDTGRQAFF. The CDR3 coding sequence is TGTGCCAGCAGCTTAGACACCGGCAGACAAGCTTTCTTT. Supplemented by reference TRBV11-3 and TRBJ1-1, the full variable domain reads EAGVVQSPRYKIIEKKQPVAFWCNPISGHNTLYWYLQNLGQGPELLIRYENEEAVDDSQLPKDRFSAERLKGVDSTLKIQPAELGDSAVYLCASSLDTGRQAFFGQGTRLTVV.

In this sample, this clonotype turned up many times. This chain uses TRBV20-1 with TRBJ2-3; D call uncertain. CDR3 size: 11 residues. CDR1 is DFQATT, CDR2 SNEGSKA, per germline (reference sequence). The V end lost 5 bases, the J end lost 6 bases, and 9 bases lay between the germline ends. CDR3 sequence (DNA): TGCAGTGCTTCGGACGTCGATACGCAGTATTTT. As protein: CSASDVDTQYF.